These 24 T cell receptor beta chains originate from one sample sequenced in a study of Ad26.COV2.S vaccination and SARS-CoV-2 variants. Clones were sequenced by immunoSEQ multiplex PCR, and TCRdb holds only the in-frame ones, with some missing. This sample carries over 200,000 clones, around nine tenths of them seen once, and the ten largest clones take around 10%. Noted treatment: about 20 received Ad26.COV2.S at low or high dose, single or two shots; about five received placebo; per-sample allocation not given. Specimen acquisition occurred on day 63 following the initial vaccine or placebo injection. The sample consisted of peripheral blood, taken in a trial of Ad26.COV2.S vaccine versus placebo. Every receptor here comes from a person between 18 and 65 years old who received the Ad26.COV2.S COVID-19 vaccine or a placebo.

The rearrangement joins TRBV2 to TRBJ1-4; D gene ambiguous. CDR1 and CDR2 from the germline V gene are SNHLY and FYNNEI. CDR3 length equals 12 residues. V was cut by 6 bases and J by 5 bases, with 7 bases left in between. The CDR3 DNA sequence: TGTGCCAGCAGCCGGACGAATGAAAAACTGTTTTTT. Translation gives CASSRTNEKLFF.

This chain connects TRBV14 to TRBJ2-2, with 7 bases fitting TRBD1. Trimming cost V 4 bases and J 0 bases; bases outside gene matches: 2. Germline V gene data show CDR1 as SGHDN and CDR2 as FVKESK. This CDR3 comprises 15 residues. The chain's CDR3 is CASSRQGANTGELFF. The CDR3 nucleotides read TGTGCCAGCAGCCGTCAGGGGGCGAACACCGGGGAGCTGTTTTTT.

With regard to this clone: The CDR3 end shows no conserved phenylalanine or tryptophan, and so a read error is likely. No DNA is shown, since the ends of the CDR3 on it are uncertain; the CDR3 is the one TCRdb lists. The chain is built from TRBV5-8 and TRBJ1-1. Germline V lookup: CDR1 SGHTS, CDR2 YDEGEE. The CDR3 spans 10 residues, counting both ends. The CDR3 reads CASSGWGYRI.

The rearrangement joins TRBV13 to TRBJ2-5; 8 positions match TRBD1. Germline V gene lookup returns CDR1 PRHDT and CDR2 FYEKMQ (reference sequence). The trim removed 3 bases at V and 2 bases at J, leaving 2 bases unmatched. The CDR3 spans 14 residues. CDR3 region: CASSFRTGQETQYF. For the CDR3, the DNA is TGTGCCAGCAGCTTTCGGACAGGGCAAGAGACCCAGTACTTC. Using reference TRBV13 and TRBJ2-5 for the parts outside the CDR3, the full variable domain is AAGVIQSPRHLIKEKRETATLKCYPIPRHDTVYWYQQGPGQDPQFLISFYEKMQSDKGSIPDRFSAQQFSDYHSELNMSSLELGDSALYFCASSFRTGQETQYFGPGTRLLVL.

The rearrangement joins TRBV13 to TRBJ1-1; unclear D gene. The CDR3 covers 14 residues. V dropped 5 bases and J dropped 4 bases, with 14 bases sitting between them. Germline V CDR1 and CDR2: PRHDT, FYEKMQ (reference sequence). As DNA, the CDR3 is TGTGCCAGCAGCCCGGGTCAATCTGCCACTGAAGCTTTCTTT. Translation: CASSPGQSATEAFF.

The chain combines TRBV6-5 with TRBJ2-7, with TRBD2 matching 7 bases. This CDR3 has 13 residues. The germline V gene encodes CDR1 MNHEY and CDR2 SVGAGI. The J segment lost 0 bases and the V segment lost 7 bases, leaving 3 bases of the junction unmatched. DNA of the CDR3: TGTGCCAGCACCAGCGGGGTCTCCTACGAGCAGTACTTC. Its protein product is CASTSGVSYEQYF.

The DNA of the CDR3 is TGTGCCAGCAGCTTATCGCCGGGAACGGGAGGAAACACCATATATTTT. Protein product: CASSLSPGTGGNTIYF. This chain joins TRBV7-6 and TRBJ1-3, with D hard to call. This CDR3 spans 16 amino acids. Trimming shortened V by 2 bases and J by 4 bases, and 15 bases separated the two germline ends. Per the germline V gene, CDR1 is SGHVS and CDR2 is FNYEAQ.

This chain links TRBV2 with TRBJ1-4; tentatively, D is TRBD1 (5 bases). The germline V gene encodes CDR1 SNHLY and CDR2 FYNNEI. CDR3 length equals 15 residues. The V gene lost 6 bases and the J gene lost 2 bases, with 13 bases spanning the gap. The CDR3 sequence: CASRPTGGTNEKLFF. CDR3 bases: TGTGCCAGCAGACCGACCGGGGGGACTAATGAAAAACTGTTTTTT.

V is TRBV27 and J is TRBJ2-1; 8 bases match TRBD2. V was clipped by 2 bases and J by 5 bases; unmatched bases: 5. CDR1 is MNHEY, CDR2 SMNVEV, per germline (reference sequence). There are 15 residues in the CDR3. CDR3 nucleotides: TGTGCCAGCAGTTTAACACTAGCGGAGGACAATGAGCAGTTCTTC. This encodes CASSLTLAEDNEQFF.

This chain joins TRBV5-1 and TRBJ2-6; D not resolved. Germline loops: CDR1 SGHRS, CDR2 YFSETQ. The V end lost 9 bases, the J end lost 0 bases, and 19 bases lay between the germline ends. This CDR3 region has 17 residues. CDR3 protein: CATKDPPGHSGANVLTF. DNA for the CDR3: TGCGCCACCAAAGACCCCCCGGGCCACTCTGGGGCCAACGTCCTGACTTTC.

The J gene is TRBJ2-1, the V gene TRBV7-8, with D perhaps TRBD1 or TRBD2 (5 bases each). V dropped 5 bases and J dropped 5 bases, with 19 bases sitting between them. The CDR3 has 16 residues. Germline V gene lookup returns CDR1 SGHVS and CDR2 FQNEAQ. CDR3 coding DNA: TGTGCCAGCAGCCTGGGTGGGTGGGGGAGCCACAATGAGCAGTTCTTC. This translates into CASSLGGWGSHNEQFF.

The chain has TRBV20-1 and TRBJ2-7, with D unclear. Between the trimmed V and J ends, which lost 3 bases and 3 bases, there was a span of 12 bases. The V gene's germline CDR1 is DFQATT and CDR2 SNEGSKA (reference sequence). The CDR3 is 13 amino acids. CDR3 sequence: CSASSGPIYEQYF. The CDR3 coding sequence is TGCAGTGCTAGTTCCGGACCGATCTACGAGCAGTACTTC.

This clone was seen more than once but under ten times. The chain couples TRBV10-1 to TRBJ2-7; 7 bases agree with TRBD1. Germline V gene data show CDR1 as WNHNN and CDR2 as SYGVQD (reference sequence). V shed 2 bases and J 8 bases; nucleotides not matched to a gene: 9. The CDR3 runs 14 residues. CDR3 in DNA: TGCGCCAGCAGTGAGGGGACAGTTCCCTGGAAGCAGTACTTC. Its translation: CASSEGTVPWKQYF.

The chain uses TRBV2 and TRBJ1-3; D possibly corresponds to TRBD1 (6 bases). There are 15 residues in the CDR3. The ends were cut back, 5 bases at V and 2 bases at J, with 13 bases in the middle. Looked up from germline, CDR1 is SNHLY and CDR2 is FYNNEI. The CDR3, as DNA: TGTGCCAGCAGTTATCCGGGGGACACTGGAAACACCATATATTTT. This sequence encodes CASSYPGDTGNTIYF.

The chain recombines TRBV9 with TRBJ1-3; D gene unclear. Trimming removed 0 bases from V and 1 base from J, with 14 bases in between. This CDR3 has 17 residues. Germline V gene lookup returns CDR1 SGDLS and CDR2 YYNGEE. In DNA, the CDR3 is TGTGCCAGCAGCGTAGCTGGGCAGGTCCAATCTGGAAACACCATATATTTT. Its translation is CASSVAGQVQSGNTIYF. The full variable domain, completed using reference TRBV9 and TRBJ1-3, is DSGVTQTPKHLITATGQRVTLRCSPRSGDLSVYWYQQSLDQGLQFLIQYYNGEERAKGNILERFSAQQFPDLHSELNLSSLELGDSALYFCASSVAGQVQSGNTIYFGEGSWLTVV.

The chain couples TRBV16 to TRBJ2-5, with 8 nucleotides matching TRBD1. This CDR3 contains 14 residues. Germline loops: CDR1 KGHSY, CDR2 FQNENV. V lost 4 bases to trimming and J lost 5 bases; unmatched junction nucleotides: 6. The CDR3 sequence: CASSPRDRLETQYF. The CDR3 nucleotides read TGTGCCAGCAGCCCCCGGGACAGGTTGGAGACCCAGTACTTC.

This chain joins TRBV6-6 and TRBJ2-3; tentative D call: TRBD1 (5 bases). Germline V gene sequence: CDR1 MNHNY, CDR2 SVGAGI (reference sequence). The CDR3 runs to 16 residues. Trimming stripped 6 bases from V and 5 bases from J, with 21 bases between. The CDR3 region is CASRPSGAQVKDTQYF. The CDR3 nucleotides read TGTGCCAGCAGGCCGTCTGGGGCGCAGGTAAAAGATACGCAGTATTTT.

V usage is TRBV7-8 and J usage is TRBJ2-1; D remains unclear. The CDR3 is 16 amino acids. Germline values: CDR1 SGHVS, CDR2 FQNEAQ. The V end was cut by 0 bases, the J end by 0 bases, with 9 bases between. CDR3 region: CASSLAGRSSYNEQFF. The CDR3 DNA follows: TGTGCCAGCAGCTTAGCCGGGCGGAGCTCCTACAATGAGCAGTTCTTC.

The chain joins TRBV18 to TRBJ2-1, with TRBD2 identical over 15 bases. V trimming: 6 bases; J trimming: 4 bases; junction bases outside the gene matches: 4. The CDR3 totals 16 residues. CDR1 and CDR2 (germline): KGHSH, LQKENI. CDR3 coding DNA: TGTGCCAGCTCCCGGACTAGCGGGGGGGTTTACAATGAGCAGTTCTTC. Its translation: CASSRTSGGVYNEQFF.

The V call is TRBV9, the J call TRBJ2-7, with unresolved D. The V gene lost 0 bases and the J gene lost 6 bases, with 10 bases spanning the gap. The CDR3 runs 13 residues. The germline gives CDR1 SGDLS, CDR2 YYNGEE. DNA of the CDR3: TGTGCCAGCAGCGTAGATTACCCGAGCGAGCAGTACTTC. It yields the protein CASSVDYPSEQYF. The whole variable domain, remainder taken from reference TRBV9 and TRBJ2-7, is DSGVTQTPKHLITATGQRVTLRCSPRSGDLSVYWYQQSLDQGLQFLIQYYNGEERAKGNILERFSAQQFPDLHSELNLSSLELGDSALYFCASSVDYPSEQYFGPGTRLTVT.

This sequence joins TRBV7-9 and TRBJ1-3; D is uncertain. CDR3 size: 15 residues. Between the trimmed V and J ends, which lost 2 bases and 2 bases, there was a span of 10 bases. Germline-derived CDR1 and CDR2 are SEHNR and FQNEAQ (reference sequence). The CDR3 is CASSLQVSTGNTIYF. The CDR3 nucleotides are TGTGCCAGCAGCTTACAGGTATCTACTGGAAACACCATATATTTT.

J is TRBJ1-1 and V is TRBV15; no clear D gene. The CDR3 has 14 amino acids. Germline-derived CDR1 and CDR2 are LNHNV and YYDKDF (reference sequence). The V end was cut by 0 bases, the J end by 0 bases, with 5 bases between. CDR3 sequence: CATSRDLLNTEAFF. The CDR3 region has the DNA TGTGCCACCAGCAGAGATCTGCTGAACACTGAAGCTTTCTTT.

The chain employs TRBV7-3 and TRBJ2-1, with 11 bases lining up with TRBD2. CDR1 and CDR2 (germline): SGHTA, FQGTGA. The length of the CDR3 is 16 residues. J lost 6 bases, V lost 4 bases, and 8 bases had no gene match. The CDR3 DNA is TGTGCCAGCAGCTCTACTCTAGCGGGAGGATTCAATGAGCAGTTCTTC. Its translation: CASSSTLAGGFNEQFF.

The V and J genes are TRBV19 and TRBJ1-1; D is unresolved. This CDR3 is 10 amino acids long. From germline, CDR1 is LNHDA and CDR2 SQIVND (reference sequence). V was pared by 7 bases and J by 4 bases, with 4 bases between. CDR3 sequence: CASMGTEAFF. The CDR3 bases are TGTGCCAGTATGGGCACTGAAGCTTTCTTT. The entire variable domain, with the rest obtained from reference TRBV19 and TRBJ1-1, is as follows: DGGITQSPKYLFRKEGQNVTLSCEQNLNHDAMYWYRQDPGQGLRLIYYSQIVNDFQKGDIAEGYSVSREKKESFPLTVTSAQKNPTAFYLCASMGTEAFFGQGTRLTVV.